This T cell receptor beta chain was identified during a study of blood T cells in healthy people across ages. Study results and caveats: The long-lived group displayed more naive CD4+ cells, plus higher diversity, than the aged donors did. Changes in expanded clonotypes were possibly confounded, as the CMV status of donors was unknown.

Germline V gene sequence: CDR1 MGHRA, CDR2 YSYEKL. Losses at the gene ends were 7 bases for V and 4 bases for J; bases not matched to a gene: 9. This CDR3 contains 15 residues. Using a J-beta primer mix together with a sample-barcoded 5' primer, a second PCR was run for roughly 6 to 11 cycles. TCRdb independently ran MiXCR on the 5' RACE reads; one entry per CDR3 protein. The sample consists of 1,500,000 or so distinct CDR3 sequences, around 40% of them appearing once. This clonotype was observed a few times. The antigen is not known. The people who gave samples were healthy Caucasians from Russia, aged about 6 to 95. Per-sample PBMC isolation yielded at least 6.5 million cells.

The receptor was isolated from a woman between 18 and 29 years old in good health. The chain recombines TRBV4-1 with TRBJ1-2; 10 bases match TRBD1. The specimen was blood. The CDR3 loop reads CASTGTGVIGYGYTF. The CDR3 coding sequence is TGCGCCAGCACGGGGACAGGGGTTATTGGCTATGGCTACACCTTC.